The 4 T cell receptor beta chains presented below share a single source sample, sequenced in a study of Tregs in tolerant kidney transplant recipients. Assay: immunoSEQ multiplex PCR; the TCRdb copy retains only in-frame clones and omits some. The sample shows tens of thousands of clones, 95% to 96% of them seen only once. Their recognized antigens are unknown. The specimen was Tregs from blood cultured with allogeneic cells. The receptors were sampled from a human donor in good health.

DNA for the CDR3: TGTGCCAGCAGCGCTGGGACTAGCGGGAGGCCAAGCTACGAGCAGTACTTC. Residues: CASSAGTSGRPSYEQYF. The J gene is TRBJ2-7, the V gene TRBV5-4, with TRBD2 matching 15 bases. The V segment lost 4 bases and the J segment 3 bases; nucleotides outside the gene matches: 8. The CDR3 covers 17 residues. Germline V lookup: CDR1 SGHNT, CDR2 YYREEE (reference sequence).

This chain links TRBV18 with TRBJ2-3, with 13 bases fitting TRBD2. Per the germline V gene, CDR1 is KGHSH and CDR2 is LQKENI. The V gene end was trimmed by 1 base and the J gene end by 1 base; junction bases not matched to a gene: 11. The CDR3 is made up of 20 amino acids. The CDR3 reads CASSPLAGTSGMRGTDTQYF. CDR3 coding DNA: TGTGCCAGCTCACCACTGGCCGGGACTAGCGGGATGAGGGGCACAGATACGCAGTATTTT.

The chain has TRBV11-2 and TRBJ2-3, with D perhaps being TRBD1 or TRBD2 (5 bases each). The V and J ends lost 6 bases and 5 bases respectively, with 24 bases between them. The germline CDR1 and CDR2 sequences are SGHAT and FQNNGV. This CDR3 spans 17 amino acids. In DNA, the CDR3 is TGTGCCAGCAGACAAAGATTTGGGACGTGGGGCCAAGATACGCAGTATTTT. It translates to CASRQRFGTWGQDTQYF.

V gene TRBV18 combines with J gene TRBJ2-1; 8 bases match TRBD2. Looked up from germline, CDR1 is KGHSH and CDR2 is LQKENI. J was trimmed by 7 bases and V by 1 base; bases with no gene match: 18. The CDR3 covers 19 residues. CDR3 DNA sequence: TGTGCCAGCTCACCACTGGCAGGGCTTACTAGCGGTGGAGGGAATGAGCAGTTCTTC. It encodes CASSPLAGLTSGGGNEQFF.